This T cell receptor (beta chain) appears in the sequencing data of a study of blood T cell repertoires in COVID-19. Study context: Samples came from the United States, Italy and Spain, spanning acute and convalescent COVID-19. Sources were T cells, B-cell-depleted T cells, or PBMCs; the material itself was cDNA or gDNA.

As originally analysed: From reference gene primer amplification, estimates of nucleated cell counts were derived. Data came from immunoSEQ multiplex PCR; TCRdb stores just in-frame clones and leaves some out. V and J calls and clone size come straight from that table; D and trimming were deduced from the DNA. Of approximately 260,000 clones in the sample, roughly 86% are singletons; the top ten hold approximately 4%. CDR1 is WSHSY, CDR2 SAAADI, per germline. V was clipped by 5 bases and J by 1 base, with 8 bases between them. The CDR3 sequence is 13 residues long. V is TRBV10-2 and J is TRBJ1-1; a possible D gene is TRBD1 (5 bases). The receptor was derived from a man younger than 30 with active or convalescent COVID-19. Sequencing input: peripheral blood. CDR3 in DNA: TGCGCCAGCAGTCAACAGGCGAACACTGAAGCTTTCTTT. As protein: CASSQQANTEAFF.